This T cell receptor (beta chain) originates from a study of T cell changes during pregnancy in multiple sclerosis. In this sample, this clone turned up a few times. The data were produced by immunoSEQ multiplex PCR, yet TCRdb's version contains in-frame clones alone and is incomplete. Among approximately 85,000 clones listed, more than 85% were seen once. The CDR3 loop spans 11 amino acids. The germline V gene encodes CDR1 SNHLY and CDR2 FYNNEI. Trimming took off 5 bases at V and 5 bases at J, with 6 bases between the two ends. Sequences were derived from peripheral blood, sampled in the first trimester of pregnancy. This TCR was recovered from a female donor with multiple sclerosis, enrolled in a pregnancy study. The genes are TRBV2 and TRBJ1-2, with D possibly being TRBD1 (5 bases). CDR3 protein: CASSSGYGYTF. CDR3 nucleotide sequence: TGTGCCAGCAGTTCAGGGTATGGCTACACCTTC.